This T cell receptor beta chain originates from a study of cytomegalovirus exposure and HLA in healthy donors (dated by TCRdb to the late 2010s). As for the study more broadly: An earlier analysis of under 600 of the donors reported 250 to 300 Gb of sequence data and 100 million to 140 million unique TCR beta sequences from about 179 million T cells. Around 330 gigabases of sequencing data and around 85 million unique TCR sequences made up an early release that covered several hundred HLA-typed donors. Of the roughly 400 genotyped donors, roughly 80% fell in the genetic ancestry cluster associated with self-reported Caucasian donors. The study was designed to test whether signatures of past pathogen exposure could be identified by cataloging public T cell receptors. The study profiled the T cell repertoires of fewer than 850 subjects by immunosequencing and related them to cytomegalovirus serostatus. A separate validation cohort of roughly 130 different subjects was used in addition to the 666-subject first cohort. High-throughput TCR immunosequencing, statistical association of individual TCRs with disease status, and machine learning were combined to predict cytomegalovirus infection status. In a later analysis, previously published TCR beta repertoires from 666 donors were re-analyzed and high-resolution HLA genotyping was added so that TCR occurrence patterns could be studied. Rather than using new phenotypic data, the later analysis identified candidate immune exposures from TCR beta sequences and from how often those sequences occurred across donors. An earlier analysis of 587 of the donors applied high-throughput TCR beta sequencing to assess whether each TCR beta V gene segment acted as functional or pseudogenic. Alongside the repertoire data, information on donor age, sex, ethnicity and CMV serostatus was compiled. In a later genetic analysis, genome-wide SNP genotypes for about 55% of the roughly 670 donors were used, and that subset was treated as a discovery cohort. All discovery cohort repertoires had been generated on a single sequencing platform. HLA typing covered class I and class II loci at four-digit resolution. Typing coverage differed by locus: A, B, C, DRB1 and DQB1 were typed in about 629-640 donors, DQA1 in about 500, DPA1 in some 600, and DPB1 in around 490. Because of strong linkage in the cohort, roughly 5 DR-DQ haplotypes were treated as single units for association and clustering. On average, roughly 250,000 unique TCR beta nucleotide sequences were sequenced per donor among about 400 genotyped donors of the cohort, with roughly a sixth of those sequences being non-productive. Findings and caveats that apply to the study as a whole: Linkage disequilibrium might explain the correlated functional status among segregating V segments, but an unknown experimental factor could not be ruled out. The study listed 150 to 200 TCR beta chains as associated with cytomegalovirus. A later genetic analysis associated a missense DCLRE1C variant with V-gene and J-gene trimming of TCR beta chains, and an independent cohort replicated the association. In a later analysis, some 18,000 TCR beta sequences were associated with specific HLA alleles at a false discovery rate of 0.05. Because some donors lacked HLA typing at each locus, the association tests relied only on the typed subset. Broadly in line with IMGT annotations, most TCR beta V segments showed up in productive rearrangements about 90% or about 30% of the time in an earlier analysis of several hundred of the donors. A later analysis found that HLA-associated TCR beta chains were more clonally expanded and had lower generation probabilities than equally common non-associated chains. In a later genetic analysis, fewer N-insertions in productive TCRs were reported among donors in an Asian-associated ancestry cluster than the roughly 700-donor mean. In both the original and validation cohorts, the classifier was reported to diagnose cytomegalovirus status with high specificity and sensitivity. In vitro tests confirmed that three of the cytomegalovirus-associated TCR beta chains recognize cytomegalovirus antigens. The earlier analysis of 587 of the donors excluded over 15 rarely observed V segments, including chromosome 9 orphons, because counts were too low. Across donors, most TCR sequences were observed very rarely, whereas some public TCRs were present in many individuals. For the cohort, immune exposure information was limited to CMV serostatus. This cohort had only TCR beta chains sequenced, and the lack of alpha or paired-chain data limited which features could be detected. According to a later analysis, parvovirus B19, influenza, CMV and Epstein-Barr virus appeared linked to several top co-occurrence clusters. The presence/absence analyses assumed that sequencing depth was roughly uniform across donors, and that assumption may not be true. The 87-base-pair reads could not distinguish some IMGT-functional V segments, including TRBV6-2 and TRBV6-3, so those segments were excluded. Strong co-occurrence of HLA alleles, especially DR and DQ, made assigning TCR associations to individual alleles difficult. A further reported finding was that TCR beta sequences accurately predicted the HLA-A and HLA-B alleles for most subjects in the first cohort. The authors suggested that the approach could potentially be extended to other disease states and immunological phenotypes. A later analysis found that TCR association rates varied across HLA loci, with DRB1 alleles showing the most associated TCRs and HLA-C alleles the fewest. Most CMV-associated TCR beta chains appeared to be HLA-restricted in a later analysis, and the HLA associations seemed to be driven largely by CMV exposure. A group of highly shared sequence variants was considered likely to be a technical artifact of the sequencing pipeline.

The cohort was made up of 500 to 800 healthy bone marrow donors. At the time of sampling, every cohort member was nominally healthy, though immune exposures that went unrecorded were likely present. The donor was CMV seronegative and was included in the group of hundreds of seronegative cohort members. A peripheral blood sample was provided by each donor, and peripheral blood mononuclear cells were used for TCR beta sequencing. Genomic DNA was extracted from the blood cell samples with the Qiagen DNeasy Blood Extraction Kit. In the case of this clone: The specificity of this receptor is unknown. Qualities for individual bases were not recorded, and no much larger clone is one base off.

Receptor libraries were prepared by the immunoSEQ multiplex PCR assay. The multiplex PCR relied on a mix of 60 forward primers for TCR Vbeta segments and 13 reverse primers for TCR Jbeta segments. Amplification of the CDR3 region of rearranged TCR beta genes was performed with a multiplex PCR assay on genomic DNA. The Illumina HiSeq System was used to sequence the amplified TCR beta libraries as 87-base-pair reads. Processing in the source paper ran as follows. A later analysis counted about 80 million unique TCR beta chains across the approximately 700 repertoires, and about 10 million of these chains were shared by at least two donors. Raw reads were error-corrected and collapsed into unique sequences by a nearest-neighbor algorithm in which closely related sequences were merged to remove PCR and sequencing errors. To assign V, D and J gene segments, CDR3 sequences were aligned to IMGT reference sequences. For a sequence to be retained, at least a six-nucleotide match to both a V gene segment and a J gene segment was required. A rearrangement was called productive if the CDR3 had no stop codons and remained in frame with V and J, and every other rearrangement was called non-productive. Following IMGT convention, CDR3 was defined as the stretch from the second conserved V-encoded cysteine to the conserved J-encoded phenylalanine. In an earlier analysis of 587 of the donors, sequences lacking an unambiguous match to a single V gene segment were excluded. An earlier analysis of about 590 of the donors classified V segments as functional when productive rearrangements were above 56.7% and as segregating when the standard deviation between donors was above 5%. A statistical classification framework was built to diagnose cytomegalovirus status from the catalog of TCR beta chain sequences. V and J gene assignment, in a later analysis, came from comparing TCR nucleotide sequences with IMGT/GENE-DB human TR gene sequences. The TCRdist pipeline was used in a later analysis to assign CDR3 sequences and most-parsimonious VDJ recombination scenarios. A later analysis defined each TCR beta chain by its CDR3 amino acid sequence plus V-gene family, and excluded reads lacking a unique V-gene family. To address suspected cross-contamination and a sequencing artifact, a later analysis removed around 600 highly shared, low-generation-probability nucleotide sequences. In a later analysis, a clonal expansion index was calculated for each public chain from normalized within-repertoire ranks of inferred template counts. In a later analysis, generation probabilities were computed using a VDJ recombination model fitted to out-of-frame rearrangements, and the results were checked against IGoR. Hypergeometric tests were used in a later analysis to score TCR-TCR, TCR-HLA and TCR-CMV co-occurrence, with a repertoire-size bias correction applied to the TCR pairs. A later analysis estimated false discovery rates by permuting HLA or CMV assignments 20 times. In a later analysis, co-occurring TCRs were grouped with DBSCAN, and TCRdist sequence similarity was added when clustering was performed within HLA-allele-positive subsets. Repertoires with fewer than 30,000 or more than 120,000 public chains, plus five repertoires with anomalous nucleotide sharing, were excluded from co-occurrence clustering. This immuneACCESS table, as held by TCRdb, lists in-frame sequences with V and J called but not all clones. Of the missing ones, under half trace to an unresolved V gene in checked studies; the others have no known cause. The V and J calls and clone size were taken over from that table, and D and trimming were inferred from the DNA. The sample profile shows some 150,000 clones; roughly 89% of them were found once. Together, the top ten hold 0.7% to 1% of the sample.

Including cysteine and phenylalanine, the CDR3 has 14 amino acids. CDR3 DNA is the only sequence kept; it has 42 bases, read in frame from the first base. The germline ends are 14 bases apart after V is trimmed by 4 bases and J by 6 bases. In the germline V gene, CDR1 corresponds to SGHDT and CDR2 to YYEEEE. This sequence was found in a woman aged 30 to 39 in good health and CMV-seronegative. The sample consisted of PBMCs. The rearrangement combines TRBV5-6 with TRBJ2-1; the best D guess is TRBD1, with 5 bases matching. CDR3 sequence: CASSRTIRGNEQFF. The bases are TGTGCCAGCAGCCGGACAATCAGAGGCAATGAGCAGTTCTTC.